The rows below give T cell receptor beta chains drawn from one sample of a study of blood T cell repertoires in COVID-19. Only in-frame clones appear in the TCRdb table, and some are missing; sequencing was by immunoSEQ multiplex PCR. The data contain fewer than 50,000 clones, about 80% of them singletons. The specimen sequenced was peripheral blood. The source of these receptors is a man aged 65 to 79 with acute or convalescent COVID-19. CDR3s include the opening cysteine and the closing phenylalanine or tryptophan. The D gene is left open where the match is weak.

v_call	j_call	d_call	cdr3_aa
TRBV5-4	TRBJ2-7	TRBD2	CASSILAGGPGEQYF
TRBV25-1	TRBJ2-3	TRBD1	CASSQGFGATDTQYF
TRBV7-6	TRBJ2-2	TRBD2	CASSLVASGIFSNTGELFF
TRBV5-1	TRBJ2-2	TRBD2	CASSSGGTSGDTGELFF
TRBV7-2	TRBJ2-1	.	CASRTAYNEQFF
TRBV11-2	TRBJ2-3	.	CASSLERTDTQYF
TRBV9	TRBJ2-1	.	CASSVGGRPAYNEQFF
TRBV5-1	TRBJ1-1	.	CASRLQGGRDTEAFF
TRBV27	TRBJ2-3	.	CASSPLLADTQYF
TRBV27	TRBJ1-2	.	CASRLEGGGRYTF
TRBV2	TRBJ2-5	.	CASSGPQGTQYF
TRBV27	TRBJ1-2	.	CASSLYRSYGYTF
TRBV24-1	TRBJ2-1	TRBD2	CATSLLAGNEQFF
TRBV3-1/TRBV3-2	TRBJ2-1	TRBD2	CASSRRASGGISYNEQFF
TRBV29-1	TRBJ2-5	.	CSAGGQSTYQYF
TRBV10-3	TRBJ2-5	TRBD2	CAIRPSGPRETQYF
TRBV5-1	TRBJ1-2	TRBD1	CASSPGQVASGYTF
TRBV3-1/TRBV3-2	TRBJ1-2	TRBD1	CASSQDGGGMDGYTF
TRBV4-3	TRBJ2-5	TRBD1	CASSQEGPTGGETQYF
TRBV5-1	TRBJ1-1	.	CASSLDRNTEAFF
TRBV24-1	TRBJ2-3	.	CATADRLTDTQYF
TRBV7-2	TRBJ1-6	TRBD1	CASSSTGTGNSPLHF
TRBV9	TRBJ1-6	.	CASSVLYSNSPLHF
TRBV28	TRBJ1-4	.	CASSLYQGDEKLFF
TRBV5-1	TRBJ1-2	.	CASSLRQDYGYTF
TRBV28	TRBJ1-2	TRBD1	CASENGQGANGYTF